The source of this T cell receptor beta chain is a study of T cell changes during pregnancy in multiple sclerosis. The CDR3 consists of 12 residues. V shed 7 bases and J shed 8 bases, with 14 bases lying between them. Germline V gives CDR1 MGHDK, CDR2 SYGVNS. The repertoire was sequenced with immunoSEQ multiplex PCR; TCRdb's copy has only in-frame clones and lacks some. The sample yields more than 65,000 clones, approximately 89% seen once. This clone was detected a few times. This receptor was identified in a female donor with multiple sclerosis, enrolled in a pregnancy study. The chain joins TRBV25-1 to TRBJ1-2, with D unclear. The source was peripheral blood, collected in the first trimester of pregnancy. Here the CDR3 DNA reads TGTGCCAGCAATGAGGGAGGGTTCGGCTACACCTTC. Its translation: CASNEGGFGYTF.